This T cell receptor beta chain stems from a study of cytomegalovirus exposure and HLA in healthy donors. Study results and caveats: The sole available immune exposure information was CMV serostatus. Later on, analysis showed that most CMV-associated TCR beta chains appeared to be HLA-restricted. Earlier findings revealed that most TCR beta V segments proved productive either about 90% or about 30% of the time.

This clone was seen once. Its antigen remains unknown. This CDR3 contains 14 residues. V lost 3 bases, J lost 2 bases, and 11 bases lay in between. Germline V gives CDR1 MNHEY, CDR2 SMNVEV (reference sequence). The study ran its PCR with 60 Vbeta and 13 Jbeta primers. Sequenced by immunoSEQ multiplex PCR; TCRdb stores in-frame clones only, minus some. The sample yields 150,000 to 200,000 clones, around four fifths seen once. Sequenced input: PBMCs. V usage is TRBV27 and J usage is TRBJ2-7, with D tentatively TRBD1 (6 bases). This receptor was obtained from a man aged 18 to 30 in good health and CMV-seropositive. CDR3 loop: CASSFDRFTYEQYF. CDR3 DNA sequence: TGTGCCAGCAGTTTTGACAGGTTTACCTACGAGCAGTACTTC.